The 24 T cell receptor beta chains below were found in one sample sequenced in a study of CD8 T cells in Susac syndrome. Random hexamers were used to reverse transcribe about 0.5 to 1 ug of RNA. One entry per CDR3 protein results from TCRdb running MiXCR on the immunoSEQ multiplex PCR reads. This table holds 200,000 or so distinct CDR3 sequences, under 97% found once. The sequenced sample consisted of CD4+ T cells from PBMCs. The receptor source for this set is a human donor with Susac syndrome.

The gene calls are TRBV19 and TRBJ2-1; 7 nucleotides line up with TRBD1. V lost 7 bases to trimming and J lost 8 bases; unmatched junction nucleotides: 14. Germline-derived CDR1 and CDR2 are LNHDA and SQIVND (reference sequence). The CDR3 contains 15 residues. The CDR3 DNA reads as TGTGCCAGTACCCCTCAGGGACAGCCCTTGTATGAGCAGTTCTTC. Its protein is CASTPQGQPLYEQFF.

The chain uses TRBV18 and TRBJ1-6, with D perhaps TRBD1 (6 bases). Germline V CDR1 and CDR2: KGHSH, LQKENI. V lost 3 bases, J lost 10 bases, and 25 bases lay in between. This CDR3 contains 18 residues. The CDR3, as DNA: TGTGCCAGCTCACCGATACCGACAGGACTTGGGGATGAATCACCCCTCCACTTT. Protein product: CASSPIPTGLGDESPLHF.

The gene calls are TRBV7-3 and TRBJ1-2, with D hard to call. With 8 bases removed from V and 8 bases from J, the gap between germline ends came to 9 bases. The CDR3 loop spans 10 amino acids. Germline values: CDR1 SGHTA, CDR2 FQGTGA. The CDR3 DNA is TGTGCCAGCTATCTAACGGGCTACACCTTC. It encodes CASYLTGYTF.

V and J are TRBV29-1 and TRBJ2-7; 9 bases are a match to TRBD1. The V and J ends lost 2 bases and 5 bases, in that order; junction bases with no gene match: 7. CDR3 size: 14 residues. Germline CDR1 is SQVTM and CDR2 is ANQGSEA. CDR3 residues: CSVESGQGIDEQYF. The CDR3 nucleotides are TGCAGCGTTGAATCTGGACAGGGGATTGACGAGCAGTACTTC.

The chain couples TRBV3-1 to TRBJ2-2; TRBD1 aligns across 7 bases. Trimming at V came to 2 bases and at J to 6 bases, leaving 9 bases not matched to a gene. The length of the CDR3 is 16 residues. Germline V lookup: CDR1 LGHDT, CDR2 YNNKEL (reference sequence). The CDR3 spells CASSQRATGFSGELFF. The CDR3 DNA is TGTGCCAGCAGCCAAAGAGCGACAGGGTTTTCCGGGGAGCTGTTTTTT.

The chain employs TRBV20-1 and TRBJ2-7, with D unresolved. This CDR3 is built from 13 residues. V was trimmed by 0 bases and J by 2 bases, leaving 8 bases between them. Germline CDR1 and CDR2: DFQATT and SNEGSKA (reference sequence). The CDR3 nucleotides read TGCAGTGCTAGAGAGGGCAGGCCCTACGAGCAGTACTTC. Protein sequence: CSAREGRPYEQYF.

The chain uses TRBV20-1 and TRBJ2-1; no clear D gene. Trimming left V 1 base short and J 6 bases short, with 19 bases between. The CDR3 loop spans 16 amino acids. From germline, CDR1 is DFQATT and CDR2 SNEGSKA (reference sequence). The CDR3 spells CSARAQGATPPNEQFF. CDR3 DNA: TGCAGTGCTAGAGCCCAAGGAGCTACCCCCCCCAATGAGCAGTTCTTC.

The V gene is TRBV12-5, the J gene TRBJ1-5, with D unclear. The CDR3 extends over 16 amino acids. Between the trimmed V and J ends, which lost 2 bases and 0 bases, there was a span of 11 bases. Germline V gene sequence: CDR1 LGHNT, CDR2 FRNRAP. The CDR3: CASGLLAPSSNQPQHF. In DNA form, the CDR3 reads TGTGCTAGTGGTTTGCTGGCACCTTCTAGCAATCAGCCCCAGCATTTT. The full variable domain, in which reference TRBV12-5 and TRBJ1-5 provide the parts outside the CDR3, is DARVTQTPRHKVTEMGQEVTMRCQPILGHNTVFWYRQTMMQGLELLAYFRNRAPLDDSGMPKDRFSAEMPDATLATLKIQPSEPRDSAVYFCASGLLAPSSNQPQHFGDGTRLSIL.

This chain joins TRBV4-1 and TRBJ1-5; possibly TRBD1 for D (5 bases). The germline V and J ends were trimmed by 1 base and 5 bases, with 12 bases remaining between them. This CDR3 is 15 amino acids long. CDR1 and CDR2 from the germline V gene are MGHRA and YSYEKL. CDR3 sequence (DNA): TGCGCCAGCAGCCAAGGACTCCAGGGACATCAGCCCCAGCATTTT. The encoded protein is CASSQGLQGHQPQHF.

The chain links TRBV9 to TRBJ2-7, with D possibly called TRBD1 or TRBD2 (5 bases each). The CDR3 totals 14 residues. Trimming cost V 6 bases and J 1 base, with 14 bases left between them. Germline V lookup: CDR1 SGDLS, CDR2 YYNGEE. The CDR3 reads CASTPRDGSYEQYF. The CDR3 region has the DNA TGTGCCAGCACCCCCCGGGACGGATCCTACGAGCAGTACTTC.

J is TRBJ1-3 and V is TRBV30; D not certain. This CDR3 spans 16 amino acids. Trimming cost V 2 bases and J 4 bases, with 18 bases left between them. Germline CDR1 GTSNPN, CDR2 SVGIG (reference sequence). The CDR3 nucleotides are TGTGCCTGGAGTCCGGGTGATGCAAGGGTGGGAAACACCATATATTTT. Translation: CAWSPGDARVGNTIYF.

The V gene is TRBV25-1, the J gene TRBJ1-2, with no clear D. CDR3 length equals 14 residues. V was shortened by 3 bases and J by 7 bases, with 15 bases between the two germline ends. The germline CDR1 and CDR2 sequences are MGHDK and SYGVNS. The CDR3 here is CASSDTTRLLGYTF. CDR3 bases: TGTGCCAGCAGTGATACTACCCGATTACTTGGCTACACCTTC.

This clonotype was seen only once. The CDR3 region has the DNA TGTGCCAGCAGCCGGCGGGGGGGGGCCTACAATGAGCAGTTCTTC. Encoded protein: CASSRRGGAYNEQFF. V is TRBV7-2 and J is TRBJ2-1, with 9 positions matching TRBD2. Trimming at V came to 5 bases and at J to 2 bases, leaving 4 bases not matched to a gene. The CDR3 is 15 amino acids. Germline V gene data show CDR1 as SGHTA and CDR2 as FQGNSA.

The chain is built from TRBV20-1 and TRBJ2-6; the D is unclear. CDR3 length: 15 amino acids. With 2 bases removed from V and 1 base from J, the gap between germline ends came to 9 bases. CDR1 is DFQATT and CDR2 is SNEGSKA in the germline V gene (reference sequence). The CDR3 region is CSARRAHSGANVLTF. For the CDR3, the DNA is TGCAGTGCTAGAAGGGCGCATTCTGGGGCCAACGTCCTGACTTTC.

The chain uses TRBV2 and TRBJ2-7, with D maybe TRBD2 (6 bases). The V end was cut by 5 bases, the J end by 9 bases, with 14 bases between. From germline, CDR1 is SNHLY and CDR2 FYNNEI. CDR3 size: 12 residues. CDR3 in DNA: TGTGCCAGCAGTACCCGGGACTTAGGGCAGTACTTC. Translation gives CASSTRDLGQYF.

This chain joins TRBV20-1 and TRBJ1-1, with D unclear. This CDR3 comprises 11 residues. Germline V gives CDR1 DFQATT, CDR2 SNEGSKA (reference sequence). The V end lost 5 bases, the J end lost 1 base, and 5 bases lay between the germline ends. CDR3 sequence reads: CSADWNTEAFF. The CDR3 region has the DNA TGCAGTGCTGACTGGAACACTGAAGCTTTCTTT.

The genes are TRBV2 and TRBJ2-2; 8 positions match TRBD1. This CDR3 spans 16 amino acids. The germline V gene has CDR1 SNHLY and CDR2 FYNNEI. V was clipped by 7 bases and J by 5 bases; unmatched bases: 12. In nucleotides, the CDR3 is TGTGCCAGCAAGAGCTTAGGACAGGGTTTGACCGGGGAGCTGTTTTTT. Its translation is CASKSLGQGLTGELFF.

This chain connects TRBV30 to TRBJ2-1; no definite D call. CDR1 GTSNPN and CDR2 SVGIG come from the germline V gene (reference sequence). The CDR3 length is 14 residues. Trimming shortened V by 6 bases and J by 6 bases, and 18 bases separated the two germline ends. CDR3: CACTQGIATNEQFF. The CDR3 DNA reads TGTGCCTGCACCCAAGGAATTGCCACCAATGAGCAGTTCTTC.

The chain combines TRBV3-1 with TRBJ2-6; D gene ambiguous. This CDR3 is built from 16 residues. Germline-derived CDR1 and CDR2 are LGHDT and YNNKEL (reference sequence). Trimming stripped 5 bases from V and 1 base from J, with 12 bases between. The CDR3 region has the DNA TGTGCCAGCAGCGGCCCCAGCGTATCTGGGGCCAACGTCCTGACTTTC. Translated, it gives CASSGPSVSGANVLTF.

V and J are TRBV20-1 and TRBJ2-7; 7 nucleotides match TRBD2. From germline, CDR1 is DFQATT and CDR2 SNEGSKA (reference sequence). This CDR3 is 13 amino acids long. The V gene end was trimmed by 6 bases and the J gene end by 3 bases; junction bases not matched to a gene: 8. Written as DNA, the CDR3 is TGCAGTGCGCCGCCTCGGGAGGACTACGAGCAGTACTTC. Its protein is CSAPPREDYEQYF.

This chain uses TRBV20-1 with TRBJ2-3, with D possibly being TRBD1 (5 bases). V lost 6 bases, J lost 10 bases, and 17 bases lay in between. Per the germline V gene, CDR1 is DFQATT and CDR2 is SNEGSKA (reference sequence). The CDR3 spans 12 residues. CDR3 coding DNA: TGCAGTGCGGACACCGGTGGAAACGCGCAGTATTTT. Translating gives CSADTGGNAQYF.

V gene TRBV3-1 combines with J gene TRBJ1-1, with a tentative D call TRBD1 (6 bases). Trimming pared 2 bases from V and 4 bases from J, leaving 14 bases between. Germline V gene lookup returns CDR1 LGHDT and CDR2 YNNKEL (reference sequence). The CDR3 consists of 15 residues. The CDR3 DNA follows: TGTGCCAGCAGCCAAAGACAGGTTACCGGCACTGAAGCTTTCTTT. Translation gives CASSQRQVTGTEAFF.

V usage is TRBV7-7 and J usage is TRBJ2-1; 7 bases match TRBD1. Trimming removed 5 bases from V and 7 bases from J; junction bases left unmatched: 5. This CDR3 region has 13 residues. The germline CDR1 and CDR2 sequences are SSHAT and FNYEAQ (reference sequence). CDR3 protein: CASSDHRGNEQFF. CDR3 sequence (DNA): TGTGCCAGCAGCGATCACAGGGGAAATGAGCAGTTCTTC.

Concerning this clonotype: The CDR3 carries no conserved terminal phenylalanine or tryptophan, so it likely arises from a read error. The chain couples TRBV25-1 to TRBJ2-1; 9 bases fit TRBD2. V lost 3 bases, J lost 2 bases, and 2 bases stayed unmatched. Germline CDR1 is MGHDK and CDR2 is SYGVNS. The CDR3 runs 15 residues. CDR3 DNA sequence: TGTGCCAGCAGTGAGGCTAGCGGGGCCTACAATGAGCAGTTCGTC. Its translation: CASSEASGAYNEQFV.